This T cell receptor (beta chain) was retrieved from a study of blood T cell repertoires in COVID-19. For the study at large: The United States, Italy and Spain were the sources of the acute and convalescent COVID-19 samples. In each case, the material was cDNA or gDNA derived from T cells, B-cell-depleted T cells, or PBMCs.

In the study's own analysis: Reference gene primer amplification gave estimated nucleated cell counts. Here immunoSEQ multiplex PCR was the method, and the copy in TCRdb shows in-frame clones only, minus some. D and trimming were read from the DNA, whereas the V and J calls and clone size are those reported in that table. Here the sample spans around 340,000 clones, less than 90% being singletons. Germline CDR1 ENHRY, CDR2 SYGVKD. The CDR3 has 15 residues. V dropped 6 bases and J dropped 1; count of bases not matched to a gene: 5. This sequence was found in a woman aged 55 to 70 with COVID-19, enrolled during active disease. Sequencing was performed on peripheral blood. The V and J genes are TRBV10-3 and TRBJ1-1; 10 nucleotides agree with TRBD1. CDR3 sequence: CAIRAGTGENTEAFF. The CDR3 nucleotides are TGTGCCATCAGAGCCGGGACAGGGGAGAACACTGAAGCTTTCTTT.